This T cell receptor beta chain was found in a study of T cell clonality in common variable immunodeficiency. Measured with immunoSEQ multiplex PCR; TCRdb has only the in-frame clones, and not every one. This sample carries about 30,000 clones, none of them present only once. Per the germline V gene, CDR1 is WNHNN and CDR2 is SYGVQD (reference sequence). The CDR3 totals 11 residues. The V and J ends lost 8 bases and 5 bases respectively, with 9 bases between them. Findings of the study overall: In common variable immunodeficiency, TCR beta chains reportedly carried fewer deletions and N-nucleotide insertions. CVID subjects shared fewer TCRbeta clones than healthy controls did.

This clone was seen ten or more times. As yet, its antigen is unknown. The sequence runs out 3 residues before the end of the CDR3; the remainder is reconstructed from the germline J gene. The source of this sequence is a human donor with common variable immunodeficiency. The sequencing input was peripheral blood mononuclear cells. V gene TRBV10-1 combines with J gene TRBJ2-5, with D perhaps matching TRBD2 (6 bases). CDR3 sequence: CASRTKETQYF. The DNA read from the CDR3 is TGCGCCAGCCGGACTAAGGAGACC.